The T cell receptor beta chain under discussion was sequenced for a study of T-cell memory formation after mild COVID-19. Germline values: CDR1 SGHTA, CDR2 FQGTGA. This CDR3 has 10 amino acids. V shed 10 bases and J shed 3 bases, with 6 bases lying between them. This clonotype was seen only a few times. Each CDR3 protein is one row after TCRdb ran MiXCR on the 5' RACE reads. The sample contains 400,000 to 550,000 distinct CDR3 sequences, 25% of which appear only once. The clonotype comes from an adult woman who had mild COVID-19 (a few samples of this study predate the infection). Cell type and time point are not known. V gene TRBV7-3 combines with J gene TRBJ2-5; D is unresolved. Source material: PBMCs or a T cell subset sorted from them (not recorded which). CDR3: CATVKETQYF. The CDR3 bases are TGTGCCACCGTCAAAGAGACCCAGTACTTC.